This T cell receptor beta chain derives from a study of shared T cell receptors in the human thymus. The method was immunoSEQ multiplex PCR; TCRdb's version includes in-frame clones alone and lacks a portion of them. The sample lists 550,000 to 800,000 clones, roughly 88% occurring once. Germline V gene data show CDR1 as SGDLS and CDR2 as YYNGEE. Trimming removed 0 bases from V and 6 bases from J, with 9 bases in between. The CDR3 is 14 residues long. These data were likewise used in another study, on human thymus T cells. Per that study: Resected material from corrective heart surgery provided the thymus tissue analysed. Related research described strongly overlapping thymic repertoires in unrelated people.

The chain has TRBV9 and TRBJ2-2; D ambiguous. Material: thymocytes. This receptor was obtained from a girl under three years old with a congenital heart defect. Written as DNA, the CDR3 is TGTGCCAGCAGCGTAGAAAGCCACGCCGGGGAGCTGTTTTTT. Translating gives CASSVESHAGELFF.